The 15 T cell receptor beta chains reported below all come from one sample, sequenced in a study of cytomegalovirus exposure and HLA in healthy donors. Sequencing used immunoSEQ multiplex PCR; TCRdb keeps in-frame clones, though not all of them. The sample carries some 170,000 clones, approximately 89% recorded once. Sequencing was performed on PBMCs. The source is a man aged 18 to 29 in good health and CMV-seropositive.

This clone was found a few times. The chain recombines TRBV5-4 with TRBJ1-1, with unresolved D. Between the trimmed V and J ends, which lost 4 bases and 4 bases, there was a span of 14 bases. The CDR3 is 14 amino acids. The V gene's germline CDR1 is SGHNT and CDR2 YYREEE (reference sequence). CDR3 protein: CASSLWLSGTEAFF. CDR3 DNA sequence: TGTGCCAGCAGCCTTTGGTTGAGCGGCACTGAAGCTTTCTTT.

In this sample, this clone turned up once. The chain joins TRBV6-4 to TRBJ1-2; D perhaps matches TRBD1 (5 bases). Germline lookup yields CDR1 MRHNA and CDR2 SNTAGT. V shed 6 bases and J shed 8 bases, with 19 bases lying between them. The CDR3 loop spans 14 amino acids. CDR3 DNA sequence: TGTGCCAGCAGCTCAGGGCCCACGATGGAAGGCTACACCTTC. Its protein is CASSSGPTMEGYTF.

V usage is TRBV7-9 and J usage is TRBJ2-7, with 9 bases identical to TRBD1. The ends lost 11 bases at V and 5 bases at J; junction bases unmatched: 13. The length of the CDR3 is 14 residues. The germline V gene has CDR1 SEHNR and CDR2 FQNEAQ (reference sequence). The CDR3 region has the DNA TGTGCCCTCACCGACCCGGGACAGGGTAACGAGCAGTACTTC. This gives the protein CALTDPGQGNEQYF.

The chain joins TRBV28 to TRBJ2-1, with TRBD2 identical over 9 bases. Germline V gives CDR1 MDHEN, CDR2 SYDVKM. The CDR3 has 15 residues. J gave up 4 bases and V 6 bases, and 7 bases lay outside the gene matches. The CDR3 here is CASRASGTIYNEQFF. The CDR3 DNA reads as TGTGCCAGCAGAGCTAGCGGGACCATTTACAATGAGCAGTTCTTC.

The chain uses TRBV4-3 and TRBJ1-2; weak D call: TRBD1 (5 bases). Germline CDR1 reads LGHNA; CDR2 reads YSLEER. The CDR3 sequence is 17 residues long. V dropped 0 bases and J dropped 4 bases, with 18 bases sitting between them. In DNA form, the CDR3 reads TGCGCCAGCAGCCAAGATCTTCCCGGGGGGGTTGGCTATGGCTACACCTTC. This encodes CASSQDLPGGVGYGYTF.

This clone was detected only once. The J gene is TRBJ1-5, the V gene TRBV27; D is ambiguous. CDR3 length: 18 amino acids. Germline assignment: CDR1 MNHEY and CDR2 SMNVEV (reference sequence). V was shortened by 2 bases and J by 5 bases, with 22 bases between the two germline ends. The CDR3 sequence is CASSLTPPSRSIHQPQHF. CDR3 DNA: TGTGCCAGCAGTTTAACACCCCCCTCCCGATCGATTCATCAGCCCCAGCATTTT.

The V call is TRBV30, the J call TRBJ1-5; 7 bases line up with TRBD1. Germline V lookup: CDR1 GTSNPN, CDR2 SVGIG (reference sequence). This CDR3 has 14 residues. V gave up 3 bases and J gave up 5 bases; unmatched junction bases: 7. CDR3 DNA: TGTGCCTGGAGCCCAGGACAGGTTTATCAGCCCCAGCATTTT. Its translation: CAWSPGQVYQPQHF.

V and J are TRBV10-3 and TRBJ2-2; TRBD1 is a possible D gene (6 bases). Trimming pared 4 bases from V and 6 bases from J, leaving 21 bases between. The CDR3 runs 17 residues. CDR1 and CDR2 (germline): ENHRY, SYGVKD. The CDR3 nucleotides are TGTGCCATCAGTGGCCCCCCGGGACAAATCCAGGCCGGGGAGCTGTTTTTT. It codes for CAISGPPGQIQAGELFF.

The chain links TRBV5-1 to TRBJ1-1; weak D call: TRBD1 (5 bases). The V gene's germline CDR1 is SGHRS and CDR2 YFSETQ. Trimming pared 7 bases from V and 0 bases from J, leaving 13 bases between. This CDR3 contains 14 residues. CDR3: CASGAGDLNTEAFF. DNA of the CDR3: TGCGCCAGCGGCGCGGGGGATTTGAACACTGAAGCTTTCTTT.

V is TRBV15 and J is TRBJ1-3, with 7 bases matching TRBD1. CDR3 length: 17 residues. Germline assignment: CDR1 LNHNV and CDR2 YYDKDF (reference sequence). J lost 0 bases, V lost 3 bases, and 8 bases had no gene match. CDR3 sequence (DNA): TGTGCCACCAGCAGGACAGGGTTCCGTAACTCTGGAAACACCATATATTTT. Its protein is CATSRTGFRNSGNTIYF.

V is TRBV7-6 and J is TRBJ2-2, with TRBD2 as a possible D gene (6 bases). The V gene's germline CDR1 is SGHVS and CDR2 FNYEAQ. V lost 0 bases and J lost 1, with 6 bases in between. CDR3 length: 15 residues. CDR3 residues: CASSLAGGNTGELFF. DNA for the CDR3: TGTGCCAGCAGCTTAGCGGGGGGGAACACCGGGGAGCTGTTTTTT.

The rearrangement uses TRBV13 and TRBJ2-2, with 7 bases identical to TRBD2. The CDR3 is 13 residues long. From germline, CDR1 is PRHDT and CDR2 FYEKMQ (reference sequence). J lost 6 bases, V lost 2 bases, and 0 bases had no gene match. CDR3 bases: TGTGCCAGCAGCTTAAGCGGGGCCGGGGAGCTGTTTTTT. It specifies CASSLSGAGELFF.

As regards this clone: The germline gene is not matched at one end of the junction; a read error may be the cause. This CDR3 reads CASSLDQGFYSYTF. The CDR3 nucleotides read TGTGCCAGCAGCTTGGACCAGGGATTCTATAGCTACACCTTC. The chain has TRBV13 and TRBJ1-2, with D maybe TRBD1 (5 bases). This CDR3 has 14 residues. CDR1 and CDR2 from the germline V gene are PRHDT and FYEKMQ (reference sequence).

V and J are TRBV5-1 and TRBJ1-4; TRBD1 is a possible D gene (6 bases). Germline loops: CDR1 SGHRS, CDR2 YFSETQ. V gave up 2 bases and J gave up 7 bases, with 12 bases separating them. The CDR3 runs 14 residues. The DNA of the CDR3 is TGCGCCAGCAGCTTACAGGGTTCGAGTGAAAAACTGTTTTTT. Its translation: CASSLQGSSEKLFF.

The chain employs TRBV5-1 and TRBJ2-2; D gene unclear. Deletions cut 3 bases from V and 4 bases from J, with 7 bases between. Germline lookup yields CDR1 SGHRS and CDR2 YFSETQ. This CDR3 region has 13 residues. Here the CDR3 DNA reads TGCGCCAGCAGCTACGGGTTCACCGGGGAGCTGTTTTTT. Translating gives CASSYGFTGELFF.